The present TCR beta chain was sequenced within a study of cytomegalovirus exposure and HLA in healthy donors. Study details: The study placed over 65% of its approximately 380 genotyped donors in the Caucasian-associated ancestry cluster.

13 Jbeta primers and 60 Vbeta primers were used for the PCR. The method was immunoSEQ multiplex PCR; TCRdb's version includes in-frame clones alone and lacks a portion of them. Of 110,000 or so clones listed, around 81% are singletons. CDR1 and CDR2 (germline): MNHEY, SVGAGI. The CDR3 runs 15 residues. V was clipped by 7 bases and J by 3 bases; unmatched bases: 11. This TCR was recovered from a woman in her forties in good health and CMV-seronegative. Sequencing used PBMCs. V gene TRBV6-5 combines with J gene TRBJ2-7; TRBD2 matches at 8 bases. The DNA of the CDR3 is TGTGCCAGCAAACAAATAGCGGGATCACTCTACGAGCAGTACTTC. Its protein product is CASKQIAGSLYEQYF.